One sample yielded the 10 T cell receptor beta chains listed below, sequenced in a study of blood T cell repertoires in COVID-19. Data came from immunoSEQ multiplex PCR; TCRdb stores just in-frame clones and leaves some out. The sample shows some 290,000 clones, around 87% of them seen only once. Sequences were obtained from peripheral blood. Receptors originate from a woman in her thirties or forties with COVID-19, enrolled during active disease.

The V gene is TRBV2, the J gene TRBJ1-1, with D hard to call. Trimming left V 6 bases short and J 7 bases short, with 15 bases between. CDR1 and CDR2 from the germline V gene are SNHLY and FYNNEI. This CDR3 is built from 13 residues. The chain's CDR3 is CASRVSFAGEAFF. The DNA of the CDR3 is TGTGCCAGCAGGGTATCCTTTGCGGGTGAAGCTTTCTTT. The full variable domain, rest sourced from reference TRBV2 and TRBJ1-1, is EPEVTQTPSHQVTQMGQEVILRCVPISNHLYFYWYRQILGQKVEFLVSFYNNEISEKSEIFDDQFSVERPDGSNFTLKIRSTKLEDSAMYFCASRVSFAGEAFFGQGTRLTVV.

The chain joins TRBV19 to TRBJ1-5, with 8 bases aligning to TRBD1. From germline, CDR1 is LNHDA and CDR2 SQIVND (reference sequence). Trimming took 6 bases from V and 3 from J; bases not matched to a gene: 10. CDR3 length equals 16 residues. The CDR3 here is CASSQRQGPDNQPQHF. The CDR3 DNA reads TGTGCCAGTAGCCAAAGACAGGGGCCGGACAATCAGCCCCAGCATTTT.

The CDR3 protein is CASSSRAGGWAGELFF. CDR3 DNA sequence: TGTGCCAGCAGCTCCAGAGCCGGGGGGTGGGCCGGGGAGCTGTTTTTT. V usage is TRBV11-2 and J usage is TRBJ2-2; 7 positions match TRBD2. CDR1 SGHAT and CDR2 FQNNGV come from the germline V gene. The J segment lost 6 bases and the V segment lost 4 bases, leaving 11 bases of the junction unmatched. The CDR3 has 16 amino acids. Complete variable domain (other parts from reference TRBV11-2 and TRBJ2-2): EAGVAQSPRYKIIEKRQSVAFWCNPISGHATLYWYQQILGQGPKLLIQFQNNGVVDDSQLPKDRFSAERLKGVDSTLKIQPAKLEDSAVYLCASSSRAGGWAGELFFGEGSRLTVL.

The J gene is TRBJ2-6, the V gene TRBV6-1; 8 positions match TRBD1. J gave up 0 bases and V 3 bases, and 7 bases lay outside the gene matches. The CDR3 contains 18 residues. Germline assignment: CDR1 MNHNS and CDR2 SASEGT. CDR3 DNA sequence: TGTGCCAGCAGTGAGGTTGGGACAGGCCTCTCTGGGGCCAACGTCCTGACTTTC. It is translated as CASSEVGTGLSGANVLTF.

This CDR3 is CASRFWGRIVTEETQYF. CDR3 DNA: TGTGCCAGCAGATTTTGGGGGAGGATCGTGACGGAAGAGACCCAGTACTTC. The chain uses TRBV2 and TRBJ2-5; TRBD2 is a possible D gene (6 bases). The CDR3 extends over 17 amino acids. Trimming took 6 bases from V and 3 from J, leaving 23 bases between them. Germline values: CDR1 SNHLY, CDR2 FYNNEI.

The count of this clone is one. The chain carries TRBV7-2 and TRBJ1-2; D may be TRBD1 (5 bases). Trimming pared 5 bases from V and 7 bases from J, leaving 17 bases between. The CDR3 runs 14 residues. The germline V gene has CDR1 SGHTA and CDR2 FQGNSA. The chain's CDR3 is CASSPDRFSGGYTF. CDR3 sequence (DNA): TGTGCCAGCAGCCCCGACAGATTCAGTGGTGGCTACACCTTC.

This rearrangement joins TRBV7-9 to TRBJ2-7, with 10 bases identical to TRBD2. The V and J ends lost 1 base and 4 bases, in that order; junction bases with no gene match: 10. The CDR3 spans 17 residues. The V gene's germline CDR1 is SEHNR and CDR2 FQNEAQ (reference sequence). The CDR3: CASSLVLGLAGAYEQYF. CDR3 bases: TGTGCCAGCAGCTTAGTCCTGGGGCTAGCGGGAGCATACGAGCAGTACTTC.

This chain connects TRBV2 to TRBJ2-7; 7 bases align to TRBD1. The CDR3 contains 15 residues. With V trimmed by 6 bases and J by 3 bases, 11 bases remained unmatched. Germline V lookup: CDR1 SNHLY, CDR2 FYNNEI. In DNA form, the CDR3 reads TGTGCCAGCAGCCTAACAGGGGCGAGATTCTACGAGCAGTACTTC. Translation: CASSLTGARFYEQYF.

The rearrangement uses TRBV5-4 and TRBJ2-7; no firm D call. V gave up 4 bases and J gave up 0 bases, with 8 bases separating them. The germline gives CDR1 SGHNT, CDR2 YYREEE (reference sequence). The CDR3 contains 13 residues. The CDR3 protein is CASSTGASYEQYF. In nucleotides, the CDR3 is TGTGCCAGCAGCACCGGAGCCTCCTACGAGCAGTACTTC.

V gene TRBV4-1 combines with J gene TRBJ1-4, with D tentatively TRBD1 (5 bases). The CDR3 spans 14 residues. The ends were cut back, 5 bases at V and 10 bases at J, with 17 bases in the middle. CDR1 is MGHRA and CDR2 is YSYEKL in the germline V gene. In nucleotides, the CDR3 is TGCGCCAGCAGCTCTCCGGGAGGGGCAAGAAAACTGTTTTTT. Translating it yields CASSSPGGARKLFF.